This T cell receptor (beta chain) originates from a study of T cells after yellow fever vaccination. Study conclusions and caveats: A small proportion of clonotypes was detected in both the CD4 and CD8 compartments. Booster sampling recovered most clones from primary vaccination (about 97% CD4, roughly 86% CD8). The secondary response peaked faster, at day 5 versus 15, but was weaker.

This CDR3 region has 15 residues. With 4 bases clipped from V and 10 bases from J, the junction kept 8 bases outside the gene matches. In regard to this clonotype: What it recognizes is unknown.

TCRdb recomputed calls from the 5' RACE reads with MiXCR, one row per CDR3 protein. The profile shows 450,000 to 550,000 distinct CDR3 sequences, 15% to 20% of them singletons. The source material was PBMCs, sampled 15 days after the yellow fever booster vaccination. This sequence joins TRBV12-3 or TRBV12-4 and TRBJ2-6; 9 bases are a match to TRBD1. The clonotype comes from a man aged 25 to 40 who received the YFV17D yellow fever vaccine. Here the CDR3 reads CASSSTGGRGNVLTF. CDR3 nucleotides: TGTGCCAGCAGTTCAACAGGGGGCCGCGGAAACGTCCTGACTTTC.